This TCR beta chain was sequenced during a study of T cell changes during pregnancy in multiple sclerosis. The data were produced by immunoSEQ multiplex PCR, yet TCRdb's version contains in-frame clones alone and is incomplete. Seen here are about 70,000 clones, around 94% observed once, and the top ten hold around 0.6%. The CDR3 spans 16 residues. Germline CDR1 and CDR2: SGHDT and YYEEEE. With V trimmed by 0 bases and J by 6 bases, 9 bases remained unmatched. This chain links TRBV5-6 with TRBJ2-1, with 7 positions matching TRBD2. The input for sequencing was peripheral blood, taken in the third trimester of pregnancy. This receptor was obtained from a female donor with multiple sclerosis, enrolled in a pregnancy study. The CDR3 loop reads CASSLASGEAINEQFF. For the CDR3, the DNA is TGTGCCAGCAGCTTGGCCAGCGGGGAGGCCATCAATGAGCAGTTCTTC.